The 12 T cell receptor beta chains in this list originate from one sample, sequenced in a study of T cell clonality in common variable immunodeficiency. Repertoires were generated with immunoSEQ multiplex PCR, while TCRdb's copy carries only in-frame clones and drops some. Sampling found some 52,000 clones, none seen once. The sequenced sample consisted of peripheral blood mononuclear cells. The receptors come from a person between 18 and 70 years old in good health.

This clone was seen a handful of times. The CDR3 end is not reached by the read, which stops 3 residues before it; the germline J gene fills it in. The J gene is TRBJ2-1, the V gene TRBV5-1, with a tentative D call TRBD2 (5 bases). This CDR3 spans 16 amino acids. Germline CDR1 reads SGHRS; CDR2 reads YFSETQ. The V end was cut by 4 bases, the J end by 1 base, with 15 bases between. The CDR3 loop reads CASSPTRTSSYNEQFF. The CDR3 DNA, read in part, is TGCGCCAGCAGCCCCACCCGGACTTCTTCCTACAATGAG.

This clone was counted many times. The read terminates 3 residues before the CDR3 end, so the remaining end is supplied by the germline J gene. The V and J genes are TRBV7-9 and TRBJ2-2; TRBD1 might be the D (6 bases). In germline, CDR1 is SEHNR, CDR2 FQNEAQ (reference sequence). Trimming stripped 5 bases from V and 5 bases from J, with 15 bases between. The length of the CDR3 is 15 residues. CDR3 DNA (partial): TGTGCCAGCAGCGACGCAATTCAGGGGACCGGGGAG. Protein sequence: CASSDAIQGTGE. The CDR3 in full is CASSDAIQGTGELFF. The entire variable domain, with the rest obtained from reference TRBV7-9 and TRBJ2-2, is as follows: DTGVSQNPRHKITKRGQNVTFRCDPISEHNRLYWYRQTLGQGPEFLTYFQNEAQLEKSRLLSDRFSAERPKGSFSTLEIQRTEQGDSAMYLCASSDAIQGTGELFFGEGSRLTVL.

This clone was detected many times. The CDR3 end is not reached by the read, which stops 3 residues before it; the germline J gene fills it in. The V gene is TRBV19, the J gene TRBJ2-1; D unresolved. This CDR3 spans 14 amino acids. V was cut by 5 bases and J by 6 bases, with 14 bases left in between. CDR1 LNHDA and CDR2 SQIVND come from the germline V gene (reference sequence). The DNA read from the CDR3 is TGTGCCAGTAGTCCGGGTCGGTACCCCAATGAG. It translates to CASSPGRYPNE. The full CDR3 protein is CASSPGRYPNEQFF.

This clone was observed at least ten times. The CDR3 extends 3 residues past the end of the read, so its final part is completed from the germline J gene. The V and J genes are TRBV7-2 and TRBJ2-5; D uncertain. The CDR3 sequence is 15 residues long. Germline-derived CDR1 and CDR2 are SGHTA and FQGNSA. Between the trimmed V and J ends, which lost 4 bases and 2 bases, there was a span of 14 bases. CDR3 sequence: CASSSTTLQQETQYF. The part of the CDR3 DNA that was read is TGTGCCAGCAGCTCAACGACGCTACAGCAAGAGACC.

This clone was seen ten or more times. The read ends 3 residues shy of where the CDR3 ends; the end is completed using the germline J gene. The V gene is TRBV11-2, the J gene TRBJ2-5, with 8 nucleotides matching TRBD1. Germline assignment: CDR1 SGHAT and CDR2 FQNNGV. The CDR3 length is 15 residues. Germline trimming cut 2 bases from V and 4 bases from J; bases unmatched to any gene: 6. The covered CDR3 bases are TGTGCCAGCAGCTTATTAGCCACAGGGGGAGAGACC. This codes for CASSLLATGGET. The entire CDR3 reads CASSLLATGGETQYF.

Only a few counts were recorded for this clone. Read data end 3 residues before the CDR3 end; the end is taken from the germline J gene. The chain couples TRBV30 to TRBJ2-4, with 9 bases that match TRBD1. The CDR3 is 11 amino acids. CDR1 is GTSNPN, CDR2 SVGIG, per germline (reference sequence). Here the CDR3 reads CAWNDRGGQYF. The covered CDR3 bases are TGTGCCTGGAACGACAGGGGGGGT.

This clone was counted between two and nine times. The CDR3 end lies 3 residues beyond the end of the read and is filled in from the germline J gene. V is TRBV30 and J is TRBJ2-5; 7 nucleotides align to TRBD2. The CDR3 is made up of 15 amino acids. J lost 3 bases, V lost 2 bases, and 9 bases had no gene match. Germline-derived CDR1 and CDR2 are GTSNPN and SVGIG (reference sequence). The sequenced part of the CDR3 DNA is TGTGCCTGGAGTCTTCGCGGGAGATTTAAAGAGACC. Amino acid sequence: CAWSLRGRFKET. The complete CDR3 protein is CAWSLRGRFKETQYF.

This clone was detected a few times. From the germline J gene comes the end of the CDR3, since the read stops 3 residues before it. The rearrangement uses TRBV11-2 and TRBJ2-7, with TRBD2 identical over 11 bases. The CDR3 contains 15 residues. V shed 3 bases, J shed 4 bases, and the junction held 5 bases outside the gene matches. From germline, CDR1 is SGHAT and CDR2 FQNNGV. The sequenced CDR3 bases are TGTGCCAGCAGCTTCGAGGCTAGCGGGAGGTACGAG. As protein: CASSFEASGRYE. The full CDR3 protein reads CASSFEASGRYEQYF. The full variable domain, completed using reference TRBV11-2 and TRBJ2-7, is EAGVAQSPRYKIIEKRQSVAFWCNPISGHATLYWYQQILGQGPKLLIQFQNNGVVDDSQLPKDRFSAERLKGVDSTLKIQPAKLEDSAVYLCASSFEASGRYEQYFGPGTRLTVT.

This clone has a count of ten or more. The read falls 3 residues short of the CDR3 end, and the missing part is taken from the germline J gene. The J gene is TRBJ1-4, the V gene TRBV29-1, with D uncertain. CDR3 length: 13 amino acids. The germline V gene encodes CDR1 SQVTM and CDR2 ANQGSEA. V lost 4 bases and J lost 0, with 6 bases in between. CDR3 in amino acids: CSVVRATNEKLFF. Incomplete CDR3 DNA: TGCAGCGTTGTTCGCGCAACTAATGAAAAA.

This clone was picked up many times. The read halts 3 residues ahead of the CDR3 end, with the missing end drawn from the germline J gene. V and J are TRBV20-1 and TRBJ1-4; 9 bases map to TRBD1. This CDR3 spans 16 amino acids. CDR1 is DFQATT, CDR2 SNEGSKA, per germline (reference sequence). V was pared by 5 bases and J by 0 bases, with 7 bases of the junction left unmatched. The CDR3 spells CSAYGQGLATNEKLFF. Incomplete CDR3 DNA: TGCAGTGCTTACGGACAGGGGCTTGCAACTAATGAAAAA.

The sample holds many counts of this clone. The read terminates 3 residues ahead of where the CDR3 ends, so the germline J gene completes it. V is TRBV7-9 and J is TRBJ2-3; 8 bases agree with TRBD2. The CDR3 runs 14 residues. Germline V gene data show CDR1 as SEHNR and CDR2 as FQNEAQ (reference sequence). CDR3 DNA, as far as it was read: TGTGCCAGCAGCTTAGCGGGGACTAGTAACTCG. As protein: CASSLAGTSNS. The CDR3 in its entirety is CASSLAGTSNSQYF.

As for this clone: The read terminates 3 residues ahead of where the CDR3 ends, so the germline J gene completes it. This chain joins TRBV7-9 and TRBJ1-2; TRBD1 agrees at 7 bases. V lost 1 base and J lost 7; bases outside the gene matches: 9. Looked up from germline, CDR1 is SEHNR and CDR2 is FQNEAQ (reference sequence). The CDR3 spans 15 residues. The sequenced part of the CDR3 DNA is TGTGCCAGCAGCTTAGACGAGGGGGCGGTAGGTGGC. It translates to CASSLDEGAVGG. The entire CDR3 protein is CASSLDEGAVGGYTF.